The 5 T cell receptor beta chains below were found in one sample sequenced in a study of T cells after somatic rescue of genetic block. Sequencing was performed with immunoSEQ multiplex PCR; in TCRdb, only in-frame clones are kept and a portion is missing. The sample lists roughly 51,000 clones, 95% to 96% occurring once. The sample comprised peripheral blood mononuclear cells (PBMCs). These receptors all come from a child in the first two years of life.

The genes are TRBV19 and TRBJ2-5, with D maybe TRBD2 (5 bases). This CDR3 spans 13 amino acids. V was shortened by 5 bases and J by 4 bases, with 11 bases between the two germline ends. CDR1 LNHDA and CDR2 SQIVND come from the germline V gene (reference sequence). CDR3 amino acids: CASSSRTGETQYF. For the CDR3, the DNA is TGTGCCAGTAGTTCCCGGACTGGAGAGACCCAGTACTTC.

The J gene is TRBJ2-1, the V gene TRBV5-1; D unresolved. The CDR3 is made up of 12 amino acids. Per the germline V gene, CDR1 is SGHRS and CDR2 is YFSETQ. Trimming left V 0 bases short and J 8 bases short, with 6 bases between. CDR3 DNA: TGCGCCAGCAGCTTGGGTGCTCATGAGCAGTTCTTC. It yields the protein CASSLGAHEQFF.

The chain uses TRBV5-1 and TRBJ1-3; D gene unclear. V lost 0 bases, J lost 4 bases, and 2 bases lay in between. This CDR3 is built from 12 residues. Looked up from germline, CDR1 is SGHRS and CDR2 is YFSETQ. The DNA for the CDR3 is TGCGCCAGCAGCTTGGACGGAAACACCATATATTTT. Its translation: CASSLDGNTIYF. Together with reference TRBV5-1 and TRBJ1-3, the CDR3 gives the full variable domain: KAGVTQTPRYLIKTRGQQVTLSCSPISGHRSVSWYQQTPGQGLQFLFEYFSETQRNKGNFPGRFSGRQFSNSRSEMNVSTLELGDSALYLCASSLDGNTIYFGEGSWLTVV.

This clone was seen a single time. V and J are TRBV28 and TRBJ1-6; maybe TRBD1 (5 bases). Per the germline V gene, CDR1 is MDHEN and CDR2 is SYDVKM. CDR3 size: 13 residues. With 5 bases removed from V and 13 bases from J, the gap between germline ends came to 15 bases. CDR3 nucleotides: TGTGCCAGCAGTCCCGGTTCCCGGGGGCCCCTCCACTTT. It encodes CASSPGSRGPLHF. Based on the CDR3 plus reference TRBV28 and TRBJ1-6, the full variable domain is DVKVTQSSRYLVKRTGEKVFLECVQDMDHENMFWYRQDPGLGLRLIYFSYDVKMKEKGDIPEGYSVSREKKERFSLILESASTNQTSMYLCASSPGSRGPLHFGNGTRLTVT.

This rearrangement joins TRBV2 to TRBJ2-5; 9 nucleotides line up with TRBD2. The CDR3 consists of 15 residues. V lost 6 bases to trimming and J lost 5 bases; unmatched junction nucleotides: 10. CDR1 is SNHLY, CDR2 FYNNEI, per germline. The CDR3 DNA follows: TGTGCCAGCAGCGGAATGGGGACTAGCCTGGAGACCCAGTACTTC. Translated, it gives CASSGMGTSLETQYF.